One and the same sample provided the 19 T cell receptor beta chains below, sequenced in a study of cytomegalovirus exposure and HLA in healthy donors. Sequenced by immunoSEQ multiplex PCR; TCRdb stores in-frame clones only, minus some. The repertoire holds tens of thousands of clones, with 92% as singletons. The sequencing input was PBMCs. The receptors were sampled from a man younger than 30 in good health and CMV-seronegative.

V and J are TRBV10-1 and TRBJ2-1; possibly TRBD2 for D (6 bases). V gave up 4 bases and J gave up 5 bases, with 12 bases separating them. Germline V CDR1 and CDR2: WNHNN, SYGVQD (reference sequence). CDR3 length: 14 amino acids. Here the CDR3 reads CASSGVGGHNEQFF. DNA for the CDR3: TGCGCCAGCAGTGGCGTAGGAGGGCACAATGAGCAGTTCTTC.

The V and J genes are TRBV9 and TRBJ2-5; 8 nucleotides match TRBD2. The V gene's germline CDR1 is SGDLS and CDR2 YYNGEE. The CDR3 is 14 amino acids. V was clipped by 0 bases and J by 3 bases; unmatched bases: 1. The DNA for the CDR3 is TGTGCCAGCAGCGTAGCGGGGGGGGAAGAGACCCAGTACTTC. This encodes CASSVAGGEETQYF. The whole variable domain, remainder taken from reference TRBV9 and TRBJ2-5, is DSGVTQTPKHLITATGQRVTLRCSPRSGDLSVYWYQQSLDQGLQFLIQYYNGEERAKGNILERFSAQQFPDLHSELNLSSLELGDSALYFCASSVAGGEETQYFGPGTRLLVL.

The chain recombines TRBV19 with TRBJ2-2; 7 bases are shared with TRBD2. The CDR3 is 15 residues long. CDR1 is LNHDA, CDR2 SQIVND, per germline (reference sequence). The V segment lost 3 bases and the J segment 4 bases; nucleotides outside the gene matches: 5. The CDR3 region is CASSISGAGTGELFF. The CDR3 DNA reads TGTGCCAGTAGTATCAGCGGGGCGGGCACCGGGGAGCTGTTTTTT.

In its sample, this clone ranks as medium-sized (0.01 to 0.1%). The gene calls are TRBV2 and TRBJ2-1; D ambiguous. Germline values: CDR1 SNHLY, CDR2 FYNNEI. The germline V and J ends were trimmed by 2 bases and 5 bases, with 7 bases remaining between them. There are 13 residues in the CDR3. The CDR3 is CASSEIVDNEQFF. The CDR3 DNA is TGTGCCAGCAGTGAAATAGTGGACAATGAGCAGTTCTTC.

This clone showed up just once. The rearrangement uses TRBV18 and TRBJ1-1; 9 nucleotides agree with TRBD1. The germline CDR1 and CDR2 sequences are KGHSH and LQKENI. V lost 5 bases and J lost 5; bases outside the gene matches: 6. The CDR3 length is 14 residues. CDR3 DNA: TGTGCCAGCTCAGAGGGACAGGGTGGGACTGAAGCTTTCTTT. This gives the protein CASSEGQGGTEAFF.

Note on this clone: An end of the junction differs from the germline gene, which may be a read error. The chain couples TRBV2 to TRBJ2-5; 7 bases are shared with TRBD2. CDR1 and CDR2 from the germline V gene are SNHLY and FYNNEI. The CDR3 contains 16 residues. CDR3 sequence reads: CASQPPGGLHQGTQYF. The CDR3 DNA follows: TGTGCCAGTCAGCCCCCGGGAGGTCTCCATCAAGGGACCCAGTACTTC.

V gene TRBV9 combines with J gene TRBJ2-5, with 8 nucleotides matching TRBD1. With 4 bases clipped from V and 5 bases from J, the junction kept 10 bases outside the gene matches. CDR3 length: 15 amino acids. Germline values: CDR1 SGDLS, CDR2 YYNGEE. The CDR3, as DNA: TGTGCCAGCAGCCTCCGGACAGGGCAGGGGGAGACCCAGTACTTC. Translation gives CASSLRTGQGETQYF.

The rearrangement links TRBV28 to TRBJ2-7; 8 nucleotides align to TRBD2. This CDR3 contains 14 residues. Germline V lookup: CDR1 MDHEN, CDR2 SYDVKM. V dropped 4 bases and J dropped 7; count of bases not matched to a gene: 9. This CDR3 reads CASSSQRELGEQYF. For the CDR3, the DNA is TGTGCCAGCAGTTCCCAGCGGGAGTTGGGGGAGCAGTACTTC.

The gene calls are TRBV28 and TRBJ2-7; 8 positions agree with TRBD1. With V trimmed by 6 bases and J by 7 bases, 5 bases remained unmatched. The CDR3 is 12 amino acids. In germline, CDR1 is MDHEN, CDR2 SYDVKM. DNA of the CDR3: TGTGCCAGCAGGCAGGGGGCGGGAGAGCAGTACTTC. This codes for CASRQGAGEQYF.

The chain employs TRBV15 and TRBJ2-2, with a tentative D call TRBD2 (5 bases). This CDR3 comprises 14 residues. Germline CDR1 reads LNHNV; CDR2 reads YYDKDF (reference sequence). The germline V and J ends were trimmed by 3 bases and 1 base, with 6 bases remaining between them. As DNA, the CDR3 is TGTGCCACCAGCAGGGGAGAGAACACCGGGGAGCTGTTTTTT. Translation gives CATSRGENTGELFF.

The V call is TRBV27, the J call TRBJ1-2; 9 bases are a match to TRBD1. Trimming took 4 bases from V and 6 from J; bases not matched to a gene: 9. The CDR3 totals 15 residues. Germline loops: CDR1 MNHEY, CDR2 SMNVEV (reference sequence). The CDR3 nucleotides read TGTGCCAGCAGTTCTATAGGACAGGGGACCGATGGCTACACCTTC. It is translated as CASSSIGQGTDGYTF.

Here the CDR3 reads CASIGVPSSYEQYF. The CDR3 DNA is TGTGCCAGCATAGGGGTGCCGAGCTCCTACGAGCAGTACTTC. This chain uses TRBV28 with TRBJ2-7, with a weak D call TRBD1 (5 bases). The germline gives CDR1 MDHEN, CDR2 SYDVKM. V lost 7 bases and J lost 0, with 13 bases in between. The CDR3 length is 14 residues.

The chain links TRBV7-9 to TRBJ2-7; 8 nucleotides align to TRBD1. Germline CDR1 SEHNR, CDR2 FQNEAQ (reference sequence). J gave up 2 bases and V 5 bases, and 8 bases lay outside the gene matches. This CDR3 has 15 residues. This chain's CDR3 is CASSPRQGNPYEQYF. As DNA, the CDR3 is TGTGCCAGCAGCCCCAGACAGGGGAACCCCTACGAGCAGTACTTC.

In nucleotides, the CDR3 is TGTGCCTGGAGTGTATTCGGCAGGGCCCGTGTGGAGACCCAGTACTTC. Translation gives CAWSVFGRARVETQYF. The chain has TRBV30 and TRBJ2-5, with a possible D match to TRBD1 (5 bases). CDR1 GTSNPN and CDR2 SVGIG come from the germline V gene (reference sequence). V gave up 0 bases and J gave up 5 bases, with 19 bases separating them. The CDR3 length is 16 residues.

The CDR3 bases are TGTGCCAGCAGCTGGGGGGACAGAGAGGGCACAGATACGCAGTATTTT. Amino acid sequence: CASSWGDREGTDTQYF. This chain joins TRBV9 and TRBJ2-3; perhaps TRBD1 as D (7 bases). Germline lookup yields CDR1 SGDLS and CDR2 YYNGEE. The CDR3 is made up of 16 amino acids. V shed 4 bases and J shed 1 base, with 16 bases lying between them.

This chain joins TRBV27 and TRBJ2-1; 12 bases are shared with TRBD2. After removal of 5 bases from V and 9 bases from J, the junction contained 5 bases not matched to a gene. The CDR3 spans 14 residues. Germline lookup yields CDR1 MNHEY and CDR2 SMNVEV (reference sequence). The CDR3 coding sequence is TGTGCCAGCAGTACTCGACTAGCGGGAGTTGAGCAGTTCTTC. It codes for CASSTRLAGVEQFF.

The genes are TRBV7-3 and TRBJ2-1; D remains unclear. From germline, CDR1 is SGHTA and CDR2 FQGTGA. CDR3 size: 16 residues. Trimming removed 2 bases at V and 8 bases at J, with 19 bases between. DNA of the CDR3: TGTGCCAGCAGCTTAGTTGGTAGCAAGGCTTCCGATGAGCAGTTCTTC. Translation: CASSLVGSKASDEQFF.

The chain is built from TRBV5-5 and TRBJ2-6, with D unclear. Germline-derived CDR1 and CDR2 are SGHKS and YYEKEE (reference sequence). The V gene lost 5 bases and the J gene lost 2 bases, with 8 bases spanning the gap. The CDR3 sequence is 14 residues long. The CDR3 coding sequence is TGTGCCAGCAGGCCGGGTGCTGGGGCCAACGTCCTGACTTTC. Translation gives CASRPGAGANVLTF.

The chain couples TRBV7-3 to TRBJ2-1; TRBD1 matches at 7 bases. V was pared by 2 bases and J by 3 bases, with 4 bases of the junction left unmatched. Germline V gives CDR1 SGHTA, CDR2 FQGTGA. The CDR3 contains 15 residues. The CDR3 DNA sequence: TGTGCCAGCAGCTTATTAGGGGGCCTCTACAATGAGCAGTTCTTC. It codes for CASSLLGGLYNEQFF.